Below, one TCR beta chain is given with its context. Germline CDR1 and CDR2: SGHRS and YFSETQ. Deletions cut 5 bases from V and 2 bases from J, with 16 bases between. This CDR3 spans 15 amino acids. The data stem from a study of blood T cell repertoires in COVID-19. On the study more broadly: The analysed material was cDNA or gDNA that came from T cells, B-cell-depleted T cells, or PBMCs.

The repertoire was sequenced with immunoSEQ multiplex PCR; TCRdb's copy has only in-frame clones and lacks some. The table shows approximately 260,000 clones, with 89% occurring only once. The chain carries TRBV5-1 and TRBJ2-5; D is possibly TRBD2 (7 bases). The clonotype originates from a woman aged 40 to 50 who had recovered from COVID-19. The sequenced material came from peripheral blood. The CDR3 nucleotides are TGCGCCAGCAGAAAGGGGGACTACTTGCAAGAGACCCAGTACTTC. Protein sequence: CASRKGDYLQETQYF. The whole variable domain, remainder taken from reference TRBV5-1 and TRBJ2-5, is KAGVTQTPRYLIKTRGQQVTLSCSPISGHRSVSWYQQTPGQGLQFLFEYFSETQRNKGNFPGRFSGRQFSNSRSEMNVSTLELGDSALYLCASRKGDYLQETQYFGPGTRLLVL.